This T cell receptor beta chain emerged from a study of T cells expressing NK-cell markers. Germline CDR1 is DFQATT and CDR2 is SNEGSKA (reference sequence). The CDR3 has 14 residues. From the 5' RACE reads, TCRdb lists one entry per CDR3 protein and no DNA. The sample table sets out 450,000 to 600,000 distinct CDR3 sequences. The sequenced material came from blood T cells: a sorted CD56 or NKG2C T cell subset, CD4+ or CD8+ T cells, or bulk PBMC T cells (not recorded which). This TCR was sampled from a man aged 18 to 30 in good health. This sequence joins TRBV20-1 and TRBJ2-5; the TCRdb call, TRBD1, lacks DNA for checking. The CDR3 region is CSASIPGFGETQYF.